This T cell receptor beta chain is from a study of Graves' ophthalmopathy and Graves' hyperthyroidism. Overall study results and limits: The authors also found most expanded thyroid clonotypes above 0.001 frequency in blood. Ophthalmopathy and stable hyperthyroidism were discriminated by a 13-signature model, with about 90% sensitivity and 80% to 84% specificity.

TCR beta CDR3 regions were amplified from RNA transcripts. HTBI primers were employed in first-round RT-PCR, then a second-round multiplex PCR followed. MiXCR was run by TCRdb on the multiplex PCR reads, yielding one entry per CDR3 protein. The table includes fewer than 250,000 distinct CDR3 sequences, 25% to 35% detected once. Moderate-to-severe activity, CAS ≥3, NOSPECS ≥4 and duration under 3 months were recorded for donors with ophthalmopathy. The study excluded patients with other autoimmune diseases, uncontrolled infections, pregnancy or lactation. The germline CDR1 and CDR2 sequences are SGDLS and YYNGEE. The CDR3 length is 16 residues. Trimming took 0 bases from V and 4 from J, leaving 13 bases between them. This clonotype was seen many times. Antigen unknown.

This chain joins TRBV9 and TRBJ2-2, with D unclear. The sequenced sample was peripheral blood. The clonotype was recovered from a man aged 50-59 years with Graves' ophthalmopathy. CDR3 in amino acids: CASSVAPQQVTGELFF. CDR3 DNA: TGTGCCAGCAGCGTAGCTCCCCAGCAGGTCACCGGGGAGCTGTTTTTT.